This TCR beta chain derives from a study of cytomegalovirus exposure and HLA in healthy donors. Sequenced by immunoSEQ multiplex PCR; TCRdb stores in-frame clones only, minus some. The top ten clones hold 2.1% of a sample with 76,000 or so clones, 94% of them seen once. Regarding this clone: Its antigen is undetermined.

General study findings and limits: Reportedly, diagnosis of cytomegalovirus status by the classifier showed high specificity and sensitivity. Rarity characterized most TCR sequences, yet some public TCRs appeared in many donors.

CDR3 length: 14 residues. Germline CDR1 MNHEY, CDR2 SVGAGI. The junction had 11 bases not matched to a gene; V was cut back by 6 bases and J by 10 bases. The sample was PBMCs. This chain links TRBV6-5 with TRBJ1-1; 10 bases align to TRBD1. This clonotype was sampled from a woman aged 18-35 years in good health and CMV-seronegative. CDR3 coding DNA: TGTGCCAGCAGCTACGCCCGACAGGGGGCCGGAGCTTTCTTT. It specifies CASSYARQGAGAFF.